This is a list of T cell receptor beta chains from one sample in a study of blood T cell repertoires in COVID-19. Data came from immunoSEQ multiplex PCR; TCRdb stores just in-frame clones and leaves some out. The table has 100,000 to 150,000 clones, more than 65% seen once. Sequenced sample: peripheral blood. These receptors were collected from a woman in her 70s with acute or convalescent COVID-19. The CDR3 runs from the conserved cysteine through the conserved F or W. Each record gives: J gene, D gene, V gene, clone size, CDR3 DNA, CDR3 protein. A D gene is named only where the DNA matches it firmly. Only some rows state a clone size, as once, few, many or a class for expanded clones.

>TRBJ2-7|TRBD2|TRBV6-1|-
TGTGCCAGCAGTGTCCAACTAGCGGGAAGGGCCTACGAGCAGTACTTC
CASSVQLAGRAYEQYF
>TRBJ1-6|-|TRBV7-9|-
TGTGCCAGCAGCTTACAGGGACAAAAAAATTCACCCCTCCACTTT
CASSLQGQKNSPLHF
>TRBJ1-1|TRBD1|TRBV18|-
TGTGCCAGCTCATCGGGACAGGGCACTGAAGCTTTCTTT
CASSSGQGTEAFF
>TRBJ2-3|TRBD2|TRBV2|-
TGTGCCAGCAGTGCGGGCTCGGGACTAGCGGGAGGCGGTACGCAGTATTTT
CASSAGSGLAGGGTQYF
>TRBJ1-2|-|TRBV5-1|-
TGCGCCAGCAGCTTGGGAAGGGACACCAGCTACACCTTC
CASSLGRDTSYTF
>TRBJ1-4|-|TRBV10-3|-
TGTGCCATCAGTGAGCGGGGGGCAACTAATGAAAAACTGTTTTTT
CAISERGATNEKLFF
>TRBJ2-3|TRBD1|TRBV5-8|-
TGTGCCAGCAGCTTAGGGACAGGGGACACAGATACGCAGTATTTT
CASSLGTGDTDTQYF
>TRBJ2-1|-|TRBV15|few
TGTGCCACCAGCAGAAGTAGCTCCTACAATGAGCAGTTCTTC
CATSRSSSYNEQFF
>TRBJ1-2|-|TRBV6-2/TRBV6-3|once
TGTGCCAGCAGTTACTCGTTCCCGTACACGGGTTTCAACTATGGCTACACCTTC
CASSYSFPYTGFNYGYTF
>TRBJ2-7|-|TRBV21-1|-
TGTGCCAGCAGCAAAGGACTAGGCGGGCTCTACTACGAGCAGTACTTC
CASSKGLGGLYYEQYF
>TRBJ2-5|-|TRBV11-2|-
TGTGCCAGCAGCTTTGGCTTCAAAGAGACCCAGTACTTC
CASSFGFKETQYF
>TRBJ1-2|TRBD1|TRBV30|-
TGTGCCTGGTCGGAGACAGGGAAGAGTGGCTACACCTTC
CAWSETGKSGYTF
>TRBJ2-3|-|TRBV6-6|-
TGTGCCAGCAGTTACTCGCGGAACACAGATACGCAGTATTTT
CASSYSRNTDTQYF
>TRBJ1-2|-|TRBV30|-
TGTGCCTGGAGTGTAAGCCTCTATGGCTACACCTTC
CAWSVSLYGYTF
>TRBJ1-4|-|TRBV19|once
TGTGCCAGTAGTATCGGGGGGGAAAAACTGTTTTTT
CASSIGGEKLFF
>TRBJ2-2|-|TRBV5-1|few
TGCGCCAGCAGCCGCGTGGCCGGGGAGCTGTTTTTT
CASSRVAGELFF
>TRBJ2-7|TRBD1|TRBV28|-
TGTGCCAGCAGTTCCACCGGGACAGTTTCCTACGGGCAGTACTTC
CASSSTGTVSYGQYF
>TRBJ1-5|TRBD1|TRBV4-3|few
TGCGCCAGCAGCCAAACGGGACAGAGTAATCAGCCCCAGCATTTT
CASSQTGQSNQPQHF
>TRBJ2-5|-|TRBV11-2|few
TGTGCCAGCAGCCCCGGGAATCAAGAGACCCAGTACTTC
CASSPGNQETQYF
>TRBJ2-7|TRBD2|TRBV11-2|few
TGTGCCAGCAGCTTAGTCACAGGGACTAGGGCCGAGCAGTACTTC
CASSLVTGTRAEQYF
>TRBJ1-3|-|TRBV4-3|-
TGCGCCAGCAGCCAAGAAGTTAGCTCTGGAAACACCATATATTTT
CASSQEVSSGNTIYF
>TRBJ1-5|-|TRBV6-5|few
TGTGCCAGCAACCTGGCAGGGCCGCCCCAGCATTTT
CASNLAGPPQHF
>TRBJ1-6|-|TRBV5-5|few
TGTGCCAGCAGCCAACAAGTCTCCTATAATTCACCCCTCCACTTT
CASSQQVSYNSPLHF
>TRBJ2-3|-|TRBV19|-
TGTGCCAGTAGTACCCCTAACTCGGTCCTTAGCACAGATACGCAGTATTTT
CASSTPNSVLSTDTQYF
>TRBJ2-6|-|TRBV29-1|-
TGCAGCGTTGGGGCAGGGACTCAATTCTCTGGGGCCAACGTCCTGACTTTC
CSVGAGTQFSGANVLTF
>TRBJ1-2|TRBD1|TRBV19|few
TGTGCCAGTAGTACAGGGGGCGCGGGCTACACCTTC
CASSTGGAGYTF
>TRBJ2-1|TRBD2|TRBV10-1|few
TGCGCCAGCGCGAATGGGGGGCGGGAGGGCCAGTTCTTC
CASANGGREGQFF
>TRBJ1-2|TRBD1|TRBV4-1|-
TGCGCCAGCAGCCACCGGGACAGGGGGGTAGCTAACTATGGCTACACCTTC
CASSHRDRGVANYGYTF